This TCR beta chain was identified in a study of sequential checkpoint blockade in melanoma. For the study at large: Patients were randomized 1:1 to nivolumab-then-ipilimumab or ipilimumab-then-nivolumab first-line. After both sequences, patients received maintenance nivolumab.

Indicated treatment: randomized to nivolumab then ipilimumab (arm A) or the reverse (arm B). No patient had prior DNA-damaging chemotherapy. PBMC sorting kept live CD3+CD8+ cells without CD19 or CD56. Per the germline V gene, CDR1 is MDHEN and CDR2 is SYDVKM. The CDR3 has 13 amino acids. V was clipped by 4 bases and J by 1 base, with 7 bases between them. The method was immunoSEQ multiplex PCR; TCRdb's version includes in-frame clones alone and lacks a portion of them. The top ten clones hold 6% to 8.5% of a sample with 9,500 to 15,000 clones, 70% to 85% of them seen once. Material: CD8+ T cells sorted from blood (inferred from file names), obtained from a patient given nivolumab and ipilimumab in sequence. This rearrangement joins TRBV28 to TRBJ1-1; D gene unclear. This clonotype originated in a human donor with melanoma. CDR3 loop: CASSYEPNTEAFF. As DNA, the CDR3 is TGTGCCAGCAGTTATGAGCCGAACACTGAAGCTTTCTTT.